Detailed here is one T cell receptor (beta chain). Its antigen remains unidentified. TCRdb itself ran the 5' RACE reads through MiXCR, one entry per CDR3 protein. There are 1.5 million to 2 million distinct CDR3 sequences in the sample; less than 35% occur only once, and 0.25% to 0.3% lies in the top ten. The data were obtained in a study of identical twins. General study results and limits: Twins showed weaker excess sharing in their beta out-of-frame sequences. Invariant MAIT and iNKT cells could partly confound zero-insertion analyses. With monozygotic twins, out-of-frame TCR alpha sharing exceeded what models estimated.

Germline V gene data show CDR1 as DFQATT and CDR2 as SNEGSKA (reference sequence). Trimming left V 3 bases short and J 4 bases short, with 20 bases between. The CDR3 is 16 amino acids. The genes are TRBV20-1 and TRBJ2-3; D is unclear. This clonotype originated in a newborn girl in good health. Material: cord blood. The CDR3 DNA is TGCAGTGCTAGTTCTCCGGGTCCAAAAACATCAGATACGCAGTATTTT. It encodes CSASSPGPKTSDTQYF.